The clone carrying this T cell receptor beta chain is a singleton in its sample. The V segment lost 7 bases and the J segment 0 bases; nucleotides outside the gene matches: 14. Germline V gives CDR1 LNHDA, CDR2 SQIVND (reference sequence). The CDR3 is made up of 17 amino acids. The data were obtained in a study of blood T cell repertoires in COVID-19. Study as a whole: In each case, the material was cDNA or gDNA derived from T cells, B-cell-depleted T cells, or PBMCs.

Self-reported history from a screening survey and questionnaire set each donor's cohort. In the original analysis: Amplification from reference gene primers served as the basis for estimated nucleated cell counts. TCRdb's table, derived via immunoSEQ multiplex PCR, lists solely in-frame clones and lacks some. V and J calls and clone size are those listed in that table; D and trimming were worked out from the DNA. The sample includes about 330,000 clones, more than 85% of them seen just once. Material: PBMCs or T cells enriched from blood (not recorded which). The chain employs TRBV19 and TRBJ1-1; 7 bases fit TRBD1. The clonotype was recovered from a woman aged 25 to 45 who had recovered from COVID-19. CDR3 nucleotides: TGTGCCAGTACCCCCAGCACCGACAGGGACGTGAACACTGAAGCTTTCTTT. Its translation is CASTPSTDRDVNTEAFF.